Sequencing of this T cell receptor beta chain was carried out in a study of T cell repertoires in aging, cancer and after chemotherapy. Whole-study findings and limits: In healthy donors, age-related TCR diversity loss mainly reflected lost richness.

Peripheral blood genomic DNA, not sorted cells or RNA, was the template. Relative to its sample, this clonotype is medium-sized. Its antigen is unknown. Rearranged V-D-J TRB sequences were amplified with a mixed TRB-A/B primer pool. Each CDR3 protein is one row after TCRdb ran MiXCR on the multiplex PCR reads. The table lists approximately 13,000 distinct CDR3 sequences, 20% to 30% of them singletons. Trimming stripped 6 bases from V and 1 base from J, with 18 bases between. From germline, CDR1 is SSHAT and CDR2 FNYEAQ (reference sequence). The CDR3 covers 16 residues. Material for sequencing was blood. The sequence derives from a human donor in good health. The chain combines TRBV7-7 with TRBJ1-1; weak D call: TRBD1 (6 bases). In nucleotides, the CDR3 is TGTGCCAGCAGTCCGACACAGGGCGAGGGGAACACTGAAGCTTTCTTT. Amino acids: CASSPTQGEGNTEAFF.